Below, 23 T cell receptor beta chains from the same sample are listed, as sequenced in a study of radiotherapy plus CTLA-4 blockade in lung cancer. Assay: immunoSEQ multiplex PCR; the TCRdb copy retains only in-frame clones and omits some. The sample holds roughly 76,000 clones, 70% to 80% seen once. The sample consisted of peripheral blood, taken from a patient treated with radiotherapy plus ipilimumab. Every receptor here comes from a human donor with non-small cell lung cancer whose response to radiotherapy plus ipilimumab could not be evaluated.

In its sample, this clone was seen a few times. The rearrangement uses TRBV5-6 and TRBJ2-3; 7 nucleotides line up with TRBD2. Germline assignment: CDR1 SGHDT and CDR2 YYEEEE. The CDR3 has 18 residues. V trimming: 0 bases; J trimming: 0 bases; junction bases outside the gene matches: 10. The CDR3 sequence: CASSLGPGEGRSTDTQYF. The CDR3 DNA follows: TGTGCCAGCAGCTTGGGTCCGGGGGAGGGTCGGAGCACAGATACGCAGTATTTT.

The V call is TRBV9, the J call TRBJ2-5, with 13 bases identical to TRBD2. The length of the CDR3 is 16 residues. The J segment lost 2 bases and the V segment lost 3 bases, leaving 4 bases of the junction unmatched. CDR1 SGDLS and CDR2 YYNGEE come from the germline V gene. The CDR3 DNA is TGTGCCAGCAGCGCCGGACTAGCGGGAGTACAAGAGACCCAGTACTTC. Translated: CASSAGLAGVQETQYF. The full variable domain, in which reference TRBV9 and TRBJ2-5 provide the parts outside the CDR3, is DSGVTQTPKHLITATGQRVTLRCSPRSGDLSVYWYQQSLDQGLQFLIQYYNGEERAKGNILERFSAQQFPDLHSELNLSSLELGDSALYFCASSAGLAGVQETQYFGPGTRLLVL.

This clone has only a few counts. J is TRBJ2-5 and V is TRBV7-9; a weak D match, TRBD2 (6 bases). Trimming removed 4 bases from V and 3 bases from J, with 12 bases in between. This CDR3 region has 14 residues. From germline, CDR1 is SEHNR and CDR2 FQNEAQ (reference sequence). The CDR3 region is CASSSFSGEETQYF. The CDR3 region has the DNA TGTGCCAGCAGCTCCTTCTCGGGGGAAGAGACCCAGTACTTC.

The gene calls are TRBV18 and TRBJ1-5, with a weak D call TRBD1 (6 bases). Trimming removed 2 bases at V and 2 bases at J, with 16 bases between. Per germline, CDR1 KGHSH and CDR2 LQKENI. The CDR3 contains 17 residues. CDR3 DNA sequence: TGTGCCAGCTCACCATTTGGCAGGGGAATTGGCAATCAGCCCCAGCATTTT. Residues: CASSPFGRGIGNQPQHF.

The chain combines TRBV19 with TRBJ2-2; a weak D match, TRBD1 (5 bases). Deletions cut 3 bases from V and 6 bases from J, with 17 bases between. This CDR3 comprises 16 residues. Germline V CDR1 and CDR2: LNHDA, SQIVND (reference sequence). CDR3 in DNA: TGTGCCAGTAGTATCGTTTTCAGGACAACCTCCGGGGAGCTGTTTTTT. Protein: CASSIVFRTTSGELFF.

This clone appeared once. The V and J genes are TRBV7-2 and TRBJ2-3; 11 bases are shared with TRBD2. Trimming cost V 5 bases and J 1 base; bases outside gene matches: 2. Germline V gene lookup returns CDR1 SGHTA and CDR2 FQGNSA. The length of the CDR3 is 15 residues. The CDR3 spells CASSGTSGGTDTQYF. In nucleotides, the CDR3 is TGTGCCAGCAGCGGGACTAGCGGTGGCACAGATACGCAGTATTTT.

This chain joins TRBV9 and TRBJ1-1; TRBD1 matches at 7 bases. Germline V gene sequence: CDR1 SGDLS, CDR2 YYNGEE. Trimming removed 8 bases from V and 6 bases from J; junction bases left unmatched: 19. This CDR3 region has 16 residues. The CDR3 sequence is CASHDVKTGWMAEAFF. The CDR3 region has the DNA TGTGCCAGTCATGACGTGAAGACAGGGTGGATGGCTGAAGCTTTCTTT.

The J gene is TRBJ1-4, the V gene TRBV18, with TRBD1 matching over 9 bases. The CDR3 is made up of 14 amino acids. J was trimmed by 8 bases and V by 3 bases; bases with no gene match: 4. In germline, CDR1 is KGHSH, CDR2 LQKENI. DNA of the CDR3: TGTGCCAGCTCACCGAACGACAGGGGGGAAAAACTGTTTTTT. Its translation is CASSPNDRGEKLFF.

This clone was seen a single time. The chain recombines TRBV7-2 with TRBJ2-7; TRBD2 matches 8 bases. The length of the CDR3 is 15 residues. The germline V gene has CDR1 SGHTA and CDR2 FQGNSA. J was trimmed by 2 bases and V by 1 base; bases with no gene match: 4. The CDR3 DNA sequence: TGTGCCAGCAGCTTAGTTGGGACTAGTGCCTACGAGCAGTACTTC. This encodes CASSLVGTSAYEQYF.

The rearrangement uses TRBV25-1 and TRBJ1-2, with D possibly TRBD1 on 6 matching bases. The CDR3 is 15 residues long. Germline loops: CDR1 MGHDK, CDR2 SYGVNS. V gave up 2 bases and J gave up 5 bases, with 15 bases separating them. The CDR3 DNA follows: TGTGCCAGCAGTGAACGACAGGTGGGAAAGTATGGCTACACCTTC. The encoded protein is CASSERQVGKYGYTF.

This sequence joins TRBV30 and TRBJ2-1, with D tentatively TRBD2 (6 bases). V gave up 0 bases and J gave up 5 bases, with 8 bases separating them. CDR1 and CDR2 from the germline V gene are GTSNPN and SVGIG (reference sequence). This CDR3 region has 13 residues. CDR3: CAWSVSGNNEQFF. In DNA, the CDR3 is TGTGCCTGGAGTGTTAGCGGAAACAATGAGCAGTTCTTC. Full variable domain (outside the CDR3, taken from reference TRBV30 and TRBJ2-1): SQTIHQWPATLVQPVGSPLSLECTVEGTSNPNLYWYRQAAGRGLQLLFYSVGIGQISSEVPQNLSASRPQDRQFILSSKKLLLSDSGFYLCAWSVSGNNEQFFGPGTRLTVL.

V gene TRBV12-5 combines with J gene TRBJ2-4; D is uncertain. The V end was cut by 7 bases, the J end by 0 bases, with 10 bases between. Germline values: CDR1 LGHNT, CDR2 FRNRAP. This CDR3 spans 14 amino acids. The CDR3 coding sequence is TGTGCTAGTGCTTACTCCCTAGCCAAAAACATTCAGTACTTC. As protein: CASAYSLAKNIQYF.

The CDR3 coding sequence is TGCGCCAGCAGCAGCGAGGGACAGCTCACCGGGGAGCTGTTTTTT. Protein product: CASSSEGQLTGELFF. The chain links TRBV5-1 to TRBJ2-2, with 7 bases fitting TRBD1. Trimming took 4 bases from V and 4 from J; bases not matched to a gene: 7. The CDR3 runs 15 residues. In germline, CDR1 is SGHRS, CDR2 YFSETQ.

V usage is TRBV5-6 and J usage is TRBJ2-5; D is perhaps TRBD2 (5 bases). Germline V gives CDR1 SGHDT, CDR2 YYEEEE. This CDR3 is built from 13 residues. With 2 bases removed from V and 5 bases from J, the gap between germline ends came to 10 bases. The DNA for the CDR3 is TGTGCCAGCAGCTTTCGGGGATCGGAGACCCAGTACTTC. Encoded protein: CASSFRGSETQYF.

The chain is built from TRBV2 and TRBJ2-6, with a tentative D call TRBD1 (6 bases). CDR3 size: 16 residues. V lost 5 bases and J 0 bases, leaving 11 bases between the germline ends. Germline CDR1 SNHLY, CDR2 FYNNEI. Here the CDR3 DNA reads TGTGCCAGCAGTTTTCAACAGGGCTCTGGGGCCAACGTCCTGACTTTC. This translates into CASSFQQGSGANVLTF.

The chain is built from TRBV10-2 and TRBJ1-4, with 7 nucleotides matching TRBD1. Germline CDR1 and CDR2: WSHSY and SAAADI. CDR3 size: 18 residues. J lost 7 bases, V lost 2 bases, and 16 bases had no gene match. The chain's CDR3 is CASSEIGANRDRREKLFF. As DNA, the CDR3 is TGCGCCAGCAGTGAGATTGGGGCTAATCGGGACAGACGTGAAAAACTGTTTTTT.

DNA of the CDR3: TGCGCCAGCCGCCGGGAGGAGGGAAAGCAGTTCTTC. It is translated as CASRREEGKQFF. V is TRBV5-1 and J is TRBJ2-1; 7 bases are shared with TRBD2. The V gene end was trimmed by 7 bases and the J gene end by 11 bases; junction bases not matched to a gene: 9. This CDR3 has 12 residues. Germline V gives CDR1 SGHRS, CDR2 YFSETQ.

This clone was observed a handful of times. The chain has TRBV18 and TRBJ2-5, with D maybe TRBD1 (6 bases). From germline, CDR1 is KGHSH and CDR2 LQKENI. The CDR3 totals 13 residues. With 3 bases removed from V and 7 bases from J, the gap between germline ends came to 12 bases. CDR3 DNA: TGTGCCAGCTCACCTGATCAGGGGCGGACCCAGTACTTC. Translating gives CASSPDQGRTQYF. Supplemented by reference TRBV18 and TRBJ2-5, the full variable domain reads NAGVMQNPRHLVRRRGQEARLRCSPMKGHSHVYWYRQLPEEGLKFMVYLQKENIIDESGMPKERFSAEFPKEGPSILRIQQVVRGDSAAYFCASSPDQGRTQYFGPGTRLLVL.

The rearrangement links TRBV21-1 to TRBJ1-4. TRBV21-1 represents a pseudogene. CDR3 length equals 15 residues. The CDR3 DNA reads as TGTGCCAGCAGCAAAGTCCCGCGGGGCAATGAAAAACTGTTTTTT. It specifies CASSKVPRGNEKLFF.

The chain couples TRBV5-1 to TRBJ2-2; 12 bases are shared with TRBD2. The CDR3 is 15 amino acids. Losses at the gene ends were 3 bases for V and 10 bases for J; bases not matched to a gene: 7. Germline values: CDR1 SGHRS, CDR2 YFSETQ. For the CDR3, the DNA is TGCGCCAGCAGCTCCCGGACTAGCGGGGCGGTGGAGCTGTTTTTT. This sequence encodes CASSSRTSGAVELFF.

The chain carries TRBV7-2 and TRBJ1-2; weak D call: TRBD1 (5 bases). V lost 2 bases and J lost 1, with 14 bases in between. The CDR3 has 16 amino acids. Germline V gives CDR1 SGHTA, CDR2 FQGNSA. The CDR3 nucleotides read TGTGCCAGCAGCTTATCGGCCCCCCAGGGTAACTATGGCTACACCTTC. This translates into CASSLSAPQGNYGYTF.

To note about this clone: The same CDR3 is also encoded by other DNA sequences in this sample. CDR3 nucleotide sequence: TGTGCCAGCAGTCTCCGCTCCTATAATTCACCCCTCCACTTT. Translated: CASSLRSYNSPLHF. The V call is TRBV27, the J call TRBJ1-6, with unresolved D. The CDR3 spans 14 residues. V gave up 5 bases and J gave up 0 bases, with 5 bases separating them. Germline V gene sequence: CDR1 MNHEY, CDR2 SMNVEV (reference sequence).

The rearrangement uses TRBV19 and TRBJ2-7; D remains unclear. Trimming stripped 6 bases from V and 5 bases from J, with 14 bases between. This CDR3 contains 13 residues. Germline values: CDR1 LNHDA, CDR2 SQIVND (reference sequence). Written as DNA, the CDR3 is TGTGCCAGTAGAAACTCGGGTAGCCACGAGCAGTACTTC. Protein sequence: CASRNSGSHEQYF. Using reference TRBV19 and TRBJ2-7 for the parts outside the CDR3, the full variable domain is DGGITQSPKYLFRKEGQNVTLSCEQNLNHDAMYWYRQDPGQGLRLIYYSQIVNDFQKGDIAEGYSVSREKKESFPLTVTSAQKNPTAFYLCASRNSGSHEQYFGPGTRLTVT.